This TCR beta chain derives from a study of T cell clusters in autoimmune cytopenias. Study results and caveats: Functional roles of the in silico T cell clusters still await experimental validation. TRB repertoire shifts in secondary cytopenia and chronic lymphocytic leukemia mostly reflected lymphoma, not autoimmunity.

With respect to this clonotype: What it recognizes is unknown.

Germline V CDR1 and CDR2: MNHEY, SVGAGI. The CDR3 runs to 15 residues. Multiplex touch-down PCR amplified TRB using TRB-A and TRB-B pools in one tube. TCRdb reprocessed the multiplex PCR reads and reports one entry per CDR3 protein, with no DNA. In all, the sample yields nearly 15,000 distinct CDR3 sequences. TRB amplification used around 0.25 ug of peripheral blood genomic DNA. These data also formed part of another study, on T cell repertoires in aging, cancer and after chemotherapy. From that study: Healthy donor repertoires were recorded over several months to years and showed clear clonal overlap.

The chain couples TRBV6-5 to TRBJ2-5; TCRdb names TRBD2, which stays unverified in the absence of DNA. Sequences were obtained from peripheral blood. This receptor was obtained from a human donor in good health. This CDR3 reads CASSYSWTSVETQYF.